This T cell receptor (beta chain) was sequenced for a study of vaccination and CD4 T cells after COVID-19 (dated by TCRdb to the early 2020s). About the investigation overall: In the convalescent cohort there were six males and four females, among whom were two Hispanic individuals, seven Caucasians, two Asians and one multiracial person. Each participant got two doses of either the Pfizer-BioNTech BNT162b2 vaccine (n=8) or the Moderna mRNA-1273 vaccine (n=2). As controls, cultures received a CEFX viral epitope pool (the positive control), an HIV-1 Nef peptide pool (the negative control), or no peptide at all. The spike-specific CD4+ TCR repertoire was compared before and after mRNA vaccination in approximately ten COVID-19 convalescent patients and a handful of infection-naive healthy vaccine recipients. The time from the second vaccine dose to post-vaccine blood sampling had a median of roughly 70 days and ranged from roughly 13 to 241 days. Post-COVID blood samples from convalescent patients were collected a median of around 100 days after diagnosis, with a range of 35 to 161 days. An earlier paper using these donors assessed, at the TCR clonotype level, memory CD4+ T cell crossreactivity between SARS-CoV-2 and common cold coronavirus spike proteins. Overlapping spike peptide pools from SARS-CoV-2 and from the common cold coronaviruses HCoV-NL63, HCoV-OC43 and HCoV-229E were used as culture stimuli.

Library preparation used PCR. TCR sequencing of DNA from cultured CD4+ T cells used the Oncomine TCR Beta short-read assay at the Johns Hopkins FTIC core. The QIAamp micro DNA kit was used to extract genomic DNA from the cultured CD4+ T cells. Oncomine TCR Beta libraries made from cultured CD4+ T cells were pooled using unique dual indexes and sequenced on an Illumina iSeq 100. The source study handled its data this way. Non-productive sequences were removed, and CDR3s that did not start with C, did not end with F or W, or were shorter than 7 amino acids were discarded. Antigen-specific clonotypes were identified with the MANAFEST web application by comparing peptide-stimulated wells with reference and other culture wells. For a clone to be called positive, the clone needed an FDR below 0.05, an odds ratio above 5, and a productive frequency above 0.1% in at least two of three replicate wells. Cross-reactive clonotypes were defined as significantly expanded in both SARS-CoV-2 spike wells and at least one common cold coronavirus spike condition. Using R version 3.6.1, CDR3 homology was evaluated through Levenshtein distances (stringdist) along with unrooted phylogenetic trees (ape). Through fastp at Q25 and MiXCR, TCRdb rebuilt clones from the public reads, retaining in-frame beta chains. CDR3 protein duplicates are merged, each entry listing the most common genes and DNA. The V and J calls were determined by TCRdb, not by the authors. The sample table records around 8,000 distinct CDR3 sequences; about 32% of these occur just once. The leading ten clones occupy approximately 13% of the sample.

The treatment or condition label here, explained by the study, means: roughly 10-day PBMC culture with coronavirus spike peptide pools or control peptides (ViraFEST assay). CD4+ T cells from unexposed donors were collected before the COVID-19 pandemic (2011-2018). The ViraFEST assay, used in the study, expanded antigen-specific T cells with peptide pools and then identified the expanded clonotypes through TCR sequencing. Each well held two million PBMCs cultured with around 10 ug/ml peptide pools in IMDM containing around 5% human AB serum and roughly 9 IU/ml IL-2. Half of the culture medium was replaced with fresh IL-2-containing medium on days 3 and 7. After roughly 11 days of culture, CD4+ T cells were isolated by negative selection with the EasySep CD4+ T cell isolation kit. Unexposed donor CD4+ T cells were tested for reactivity to SARS-CoV-2 S and N and four common cold coronavirus spike pools, as cell number allowed. PBMCs were separated from whole blood using Ficoll-Paque Plus gradient centrifugation and then either used fresh or cryopreserved at -140C. Culture conditions were generally each tested in triplicate wells. Leukapheresis product for the unexposed donors was purchased commercially.

The CDR1 and CDR2 encoded by the germline V gene are MNHNS and SASEGT. From cysteine to phenylalanine, the CDR3 is 14 amino acids long. The retained sequence is limited to the CDR3, 42 bases, with the frame set at the first base. Trimming takes 1 base from V and 2 bases from J, and the germline ends sit 7 bases apart. The paper as a whole reports these results and caveats: Among the post-vaccine SARS-CoV-2-reactive clones in convalescent patients, a median 86.3% showed up only after vaccination, which suggests vaccine-specific priming. The median count of SARS-CoV-2-reactive clonotypes went up from 20 to 25 after infection to around 38 after vaccination, although the change was not significant. Nearly all vaccine-specific clones in convalescent patients (304 of 307) were mono-reactive for SARS-CoV-2 spike rather than cross-reactive with common cold coronaviruses. The number of convalescent patients in the study was relatively small, and the study did not examine early timepoints following natural infection.

This clonotype was detected a few times. This receptor's antigen is unknown. No much larger clone is present one base from it, and per-base qualities are unavailable. Recombination joined TRBV6-1 with TRBJ2-3; D gene: possibly TRBD1, on 5 matching bases. Sample: CD4+ T cells from blood, cultured in vitro. The sequence was collected from a human donor in good health. The CDR3 in this case is CASSEGGHTDTQYF. The sequenced DNA is TGTGCCAGCAGTGAAGGGGGCCACACAGATACGCAGTATTTT.